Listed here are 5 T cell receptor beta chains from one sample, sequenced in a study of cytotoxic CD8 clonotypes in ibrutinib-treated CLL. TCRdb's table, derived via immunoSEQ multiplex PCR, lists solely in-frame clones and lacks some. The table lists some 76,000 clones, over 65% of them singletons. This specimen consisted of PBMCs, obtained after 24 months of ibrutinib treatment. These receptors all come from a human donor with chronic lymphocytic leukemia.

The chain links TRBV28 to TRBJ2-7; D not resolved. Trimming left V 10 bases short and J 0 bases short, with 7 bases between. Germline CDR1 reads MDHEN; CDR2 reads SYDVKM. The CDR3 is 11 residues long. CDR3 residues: CATSFSYEQYF. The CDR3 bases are TGTGCCACCTCATTCTCCTACGAGCAGTACTTC.

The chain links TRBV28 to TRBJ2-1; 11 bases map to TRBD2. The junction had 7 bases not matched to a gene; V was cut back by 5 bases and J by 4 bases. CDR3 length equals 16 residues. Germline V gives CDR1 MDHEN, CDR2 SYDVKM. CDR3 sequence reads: CASSQGGLAAYNEQFF. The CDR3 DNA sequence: TGTGCCAGCAGTCAAGGGGGACTAGCGGCATACAATGAGCAGTTCTTC.

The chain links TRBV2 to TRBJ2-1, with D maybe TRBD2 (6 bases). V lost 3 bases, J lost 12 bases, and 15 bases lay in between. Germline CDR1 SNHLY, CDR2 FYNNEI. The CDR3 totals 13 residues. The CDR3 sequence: CASSDDASEAQFF. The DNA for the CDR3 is TGTGCCAGCAGTGACGACGCTAGCGAGGCGCAGTTCTTC.

The CDR3 region is CASSIVSGPQHF. CDR3 coding DNA: TGTGCCAGTAGTATAGTATCCGGGCCCCAGCATTTT. The chain links TRBV19 to TRBJ1-5; no clear D. The CDR3 covers 12 residues. Looked up from germline, CDR1 is LNHDA and CDR2 is SQIVND (reference sequence). With 1 base removed from V and 9 bases from J, the gap between germline ends came to 7 bases.

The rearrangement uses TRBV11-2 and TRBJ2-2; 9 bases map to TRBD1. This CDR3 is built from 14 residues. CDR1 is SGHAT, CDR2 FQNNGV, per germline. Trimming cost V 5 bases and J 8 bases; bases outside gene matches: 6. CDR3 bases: TGTGCCAGCAGCACACAGGGGGCGCTAGGGGAGCTGTTTTTT. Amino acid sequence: CASSTQGALGELFF.